This paragraph reports one TCR beta chain. There are 15 residues in the CDR3. CDR1 and CDR2 from the germline V gene are SGHTA and FQGNSA. The data stem from a study of T cells expressing NK-cell markers. TCRdb re-called the 5' RACE reads and catalogs CDR3 proteins one per entry, DNA excluded. In all, the sample yields some 280,000 distinct CDR3 sequences. This receptor was taken from a man younger than 35 in good health. The genes are TRBV7-2 and TRBJ2-1; TCRdb's D call of TRBD2 is untestable without DNA. Sequenced input: blood T cells: a sorted CD56 or NKG2C T cell subset, CD4+ or CD8+ T cells, or bulk PBMC T cells (not recorded which). CDR3 residues: CASSTSSGRRGEQFF.